The clone carrying this T cell receptor beta chain was recorded once. Treatment of the sample: around 19 received Ad26.COV2.S at low or high dose, single or two shots; about 5 received placebo; per-sample allocation not given. The samples date from day 63 after the first vaccine or placebo injection. Its platform was an Ad26 vector, and its expressed antigen was Wuhan-strain SARS-CoV-2 spike. The sample originates from a study of Ad26.COV2.S vaccination and SARS-CoV-2 variants. CDR1 and CDR2 (germline): GTSNPN, SVGIG (reference sequence). V lost 8 bases and J lost 2; bases outside the gene matches: 8. This CDR3 spans 14 amino acids. TCRdb's copy holds only in-frame clones and misses some; the assay was immunoSEQ multiplex PCR. Of about 680,000 clones in the sample, more than 80% were seen once.

Sequenced here: peripheral blood, sampled in a trial of Ad26.COV2.S vaccine versus placebo. This receptor was obtained from a person between 18 and 59 years old who received the Ad26.COV2.S COVID-19 vaccine or a placebo. The chain couples TRBV30 to TRBJ2-2, with 7 bases lining up with TRBD1. As DNA, the CDR3 is TGTGCCCAGGGGGTACCGAAAAACACCGGGGAGCTGTTTTTT. It encodes CAQGVPKNTGELFF.